Presented here are 4 T cell receptor beta chains from one specimen sequenced in a study of T cell repertoires in cytomegalovirus infection. TCRdb reprocessed the reads with MiXCR, giving one entry per CDR3 protein. The sample holds approximately 180,000 distinct CDR3 sequences; roughly 9.8% are singletons and the top ten take roughly 5.1%. Sequencing was carried out using PBMCs. The receptors derive from a human donor in good health (CMV status not recorded). Some clones in this sample may be carry-over from other donors' samples.

At least ten counts were recorded for this clonotype. V and J are TRBV7-2 and TRBJ1-3, with D tentatively TRBD1 (5 bases). CDR3 size: 15 residues. Germline loops: CDR1 SGHTA, CDR2 FQGNSA. V was shortened by 5 bases and J by 1 base, with 12 bases between the two germline ends. The CDR3 sequence: CASSPPQGSGNTIYF. The CDR3 DNA sequence: TGTGCCAGCAGCCCCCCGCAGGGTTCTGGAAACACCATATATTTT.

The chain employs TRBV12-3 or TRBV12-4 and TRBJ2-7; no firm D call. CDR3 length: 12 residues. Trimming stripped 7 bases from V and 3 bases from J, with 10 bases between. The CDR3 here is CASNLPGYEQYF. CDR3 nucleotide sequence: TGTGCCAGCAACCTACCGGGCTACGAGCAGTACTTC.

Ten or more counts support this clonotype. This sequence joins TRBV6-2 or TRBV6-3 and TRBJ2-1, with 12 bases that match TRBD2. The V segment lost 7 bases and the J segment 8 bases; nucleotides outside the gene matches: 9. The length of the CDR3 is 15 residues. Germline V gene lookup returns CDR1 MNHEY and CDR2 SVGEGT. For the CDR3, the DNA is TGTGCCAGCACCCAGACTAGCGGGGGTTTCGATGAGCAGTTCTTC. Amino acids: CASTQTSGGFDEQFF.

This clonotype was detected ten times or more. The chain employs TRBV7-2 and TRBJ2-3, with D perhaps TRBD2 (7 bases). V dropped 7 bases and J dropped 0 bases, with 11 bases sitting between them. CDR1 is SGHTA, CDR2 FQGNSA, per germline. The CDR3 runs 14 residues. The CDR3 DNA sequence: TGTGCCAGCACCCGGGGGGCTAGCACAGATACGCAGTATTTT. Its translation is CASTRGASTDTQYF.